This T cell receptor (beta chain) appears in the sequencing data of a study of cytomegalovirus exposure and HLA in healthy donors. PCR employed 60 Vbeta and 13 Jbeta primers. Produced via immunoSEQ multiplex PCR; TCRdb's table is partial and in-frame only. Among over 95,000 clones listed, 75% to 80% were seen once. The CDR3 extends over 14 amino acids. Trimming shortened V by 4 bases and J by 11 bases, and 20 bases separated the two germline ends. CDR1 and CDR2 from the germline V gene are MNHEY and SVGAGI. This chain uses TRBV6-5 with TRBJ1-1, with D unclear. Sample: PBMCs. The TCR was taken from a woman in her forties in good health and CMV-seropositive. The DNA of the CDR3 is TGTGCCAGCAGTTCCACGACCCGCCCGGAGTGGGCTTTCTTT. It specifies CASSSTTRPEWAFF.